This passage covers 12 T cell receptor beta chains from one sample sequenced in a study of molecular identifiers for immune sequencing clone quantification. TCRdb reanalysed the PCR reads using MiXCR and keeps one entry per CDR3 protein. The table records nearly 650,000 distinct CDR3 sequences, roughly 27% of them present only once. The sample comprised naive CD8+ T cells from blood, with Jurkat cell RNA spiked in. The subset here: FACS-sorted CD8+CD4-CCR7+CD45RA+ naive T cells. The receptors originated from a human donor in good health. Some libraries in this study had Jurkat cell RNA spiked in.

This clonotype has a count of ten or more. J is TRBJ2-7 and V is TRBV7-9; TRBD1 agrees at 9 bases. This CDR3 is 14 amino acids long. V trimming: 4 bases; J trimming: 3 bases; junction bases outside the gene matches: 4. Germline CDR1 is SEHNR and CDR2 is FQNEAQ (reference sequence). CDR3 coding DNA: TGTGCCAGCAGCTCAAGGGACAGGGACTACGAGCAGTACTTC. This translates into CASSSRDRDYEQYF.

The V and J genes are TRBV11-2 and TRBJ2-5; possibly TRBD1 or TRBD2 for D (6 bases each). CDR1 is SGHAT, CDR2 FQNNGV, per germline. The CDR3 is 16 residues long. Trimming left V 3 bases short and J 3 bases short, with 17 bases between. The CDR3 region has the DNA TGTGCCAGCAGCTTTTTTCCGGAGGGGGACGAAGAGACCCAGTACTTC. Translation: CASSFFPEGDEETQYF.

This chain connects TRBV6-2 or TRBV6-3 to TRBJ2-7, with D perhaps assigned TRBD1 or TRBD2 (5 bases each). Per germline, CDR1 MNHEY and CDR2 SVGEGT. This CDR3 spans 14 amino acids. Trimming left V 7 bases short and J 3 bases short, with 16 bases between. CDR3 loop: CASTDRDGLYEQYF. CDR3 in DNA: TGTGCCAGCACCGACCGGGACGGACTCTACGAGCAGTACTTC.

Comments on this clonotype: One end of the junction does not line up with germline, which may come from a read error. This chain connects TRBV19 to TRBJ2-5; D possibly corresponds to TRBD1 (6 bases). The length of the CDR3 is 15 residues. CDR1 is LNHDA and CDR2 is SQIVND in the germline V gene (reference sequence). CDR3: CASSTSDSEQETLYF. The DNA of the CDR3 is TGTGCCAGTAGTACCTCGGACAGCGAGCAAGAGACCCTGTACTTC.

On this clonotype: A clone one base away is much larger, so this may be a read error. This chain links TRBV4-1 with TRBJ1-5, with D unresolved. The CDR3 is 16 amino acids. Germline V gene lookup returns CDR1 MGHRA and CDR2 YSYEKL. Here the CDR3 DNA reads TGCGCCCGCAGCCAAGATCCCTTCAGAGGATATCAGCCCCAGCATTTT. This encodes CARSQDPFRGYQPQHF.

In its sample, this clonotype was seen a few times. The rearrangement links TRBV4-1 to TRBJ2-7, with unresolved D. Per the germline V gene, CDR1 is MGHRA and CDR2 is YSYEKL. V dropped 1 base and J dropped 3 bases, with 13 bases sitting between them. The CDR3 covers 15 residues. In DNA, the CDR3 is TGCGCCAGCAGCCAAGGGGTCCTCCCCGACTACGAGCAGTACTTC. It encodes CASSQGVLPDYEQYF.

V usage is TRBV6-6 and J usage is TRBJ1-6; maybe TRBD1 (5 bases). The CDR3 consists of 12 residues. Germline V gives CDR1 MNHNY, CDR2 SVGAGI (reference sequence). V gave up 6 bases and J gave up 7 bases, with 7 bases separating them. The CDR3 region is CASSDRNSPLHF. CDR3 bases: TGTGCCAGCAGCGACAGAAATTCACCCCTCCACTTT.

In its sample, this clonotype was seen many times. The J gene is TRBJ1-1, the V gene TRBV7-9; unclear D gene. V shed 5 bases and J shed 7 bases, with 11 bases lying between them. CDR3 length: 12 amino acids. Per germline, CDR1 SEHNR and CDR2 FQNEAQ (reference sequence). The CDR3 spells CASSPSAGEAFF. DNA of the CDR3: TGTGCCAGCAGCCCCTCTGCGGGTGAAGCTTTCTTT.

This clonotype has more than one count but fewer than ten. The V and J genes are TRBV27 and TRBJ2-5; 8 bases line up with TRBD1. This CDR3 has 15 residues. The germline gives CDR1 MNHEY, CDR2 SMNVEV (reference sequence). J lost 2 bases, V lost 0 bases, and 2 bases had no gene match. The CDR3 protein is CASSLSGTGQETQYF. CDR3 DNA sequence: TGTGCCAGCAGTTTATCGGGGACAGGACAAGAGACCCAGTACTTC.

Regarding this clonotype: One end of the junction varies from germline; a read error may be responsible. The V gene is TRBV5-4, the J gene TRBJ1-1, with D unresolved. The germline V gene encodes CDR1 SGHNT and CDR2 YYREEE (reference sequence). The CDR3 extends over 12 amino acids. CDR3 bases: TGTGCGAGCAGCTTGGAGGTGGCTGAAGCTCTCTTT. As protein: CASSLEVAEALF.

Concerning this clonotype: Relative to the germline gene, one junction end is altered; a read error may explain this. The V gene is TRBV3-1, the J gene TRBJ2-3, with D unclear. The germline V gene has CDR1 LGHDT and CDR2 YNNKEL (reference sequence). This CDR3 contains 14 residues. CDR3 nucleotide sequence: TGTGCCCGCCGCCACGGGCCTCGCGCCGATACGCAGTGTTTT. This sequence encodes CARRHGPRADTQCF.

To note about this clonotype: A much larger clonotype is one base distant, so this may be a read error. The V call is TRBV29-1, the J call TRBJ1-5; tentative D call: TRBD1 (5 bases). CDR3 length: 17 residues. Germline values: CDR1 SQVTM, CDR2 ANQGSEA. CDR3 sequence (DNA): TGCAGCGTCAGGGCACGCGTCCCCATTTATAGCAATCGGCCCCAGCATTTT. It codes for CSVRARVPIYSNRPQHF.